This TCR beta chain was recorded in a study of blood T cell repertoires in COVID-19. Study overall: The samples span acute and convalescent COVID-19 from the United States, Italy and Spain. PBMCs, B-cell-depleted T cells, or T cells provided the cDNA or gDNA that made up the material.

Germline CDR1 reads LGHNA; CDR2 reads YSLEER. The CDR3 loop spans 14 amino acids. V dropped 0 bases and J dropped 7; count of bases not matched to a gene: 5. Method: immunoSEQ multiplex PCR; TCRdb's copy keeps in-frame clones and lacks some. This table has roughly 230,000 clones, around 83% appearing once. Only a few counts were recorded for this clone. Specimen: peripheral blood. The V gene is TRBV4-3, the J gene TRBJ1-2; 7 positions match TRBD1. The TCR comes from a middle-aged man with active or convalescent COVID-19. The CDR3 DNA follows: TGCGCCAGCAGCCAAGATCGGCCAGGGGGTGGCTACACCTTC. This sequence encodes CASSQDRPGGGYTF.